These 20 T cell receptor beta chains originate from one sample sequenced in a study of shared clonotypes between healthy human individuals. The method was immunoSEQ multiplex PCR; TCRdb's version includes in-frame clones alone and lacks a portion of them. The sample has 2 million or so clones, about 95% seen once. Naive CD8 isolation took CD45RO-negative cells positively selected for CCR7 and excluded terminally differentiated effector memory CD45RA+ cells. Sequencing was carried out using naive CD8+ T cells sorted from blood. These receptor sequences come from a man between 18 and 35 years old in good health.

The gene calls are TRBV11-2 and TRBJ2-3, with D possibly TRBD2 on 6 matching bases. The germline V and J ends were trimmed by 1 base and 2 bases, with 7 bases remaining between them. CDR1 is SGHAT and CDR2 is FQNNGV in the germline V gene. The CDR3 spans 14 residues. The CDR3 is CASSLGRVTDTQYF. In nucleotides, the CDR3 is TGTGCCAGCAGCTTAGGGAGGGTCACAGATACGCAGTATTTT.

The chain carries TRBV19 and TRBJ1-5; 8 bases align to TRBD1. Germline lookup yields CDR1 LNHDA and CDR2 SQIVND (reference sequence). The CDR3 contains 15 residues. J gave up 6 bases and V 3 bases, and 7 bases lay outside the gene matches. Here the CDR3 reads CASSISQGASQPQHF. CDR3 DNA sequence: TGTGCCAGTAGTATTAGCCAGGGGGCATCTCAGCCCCAGCATTTT.

The gene calls are TRBV5-1 and TRBJ2-7; 9 bases map to TRBD1. The trim removed 2 bases at V and 7 bases at J, leaving 4 bases unmatched. CDR1 is SGHRS and CDR2 is YFSETQ in the germline V gene. This CDR3 region has 13 residues. In DNA form, the CDR3 reads TGCGCCAGCAGCTTTGGGACAGGGCGGGAGCAGTACTTC. The encoded protein is CASSFGTGREQYF.

This chain uses TRBV11-2 with TRBJ2-1; 8 bases map to TRBD1. Looked up from germline, CDR1 is SGHAT and CDR2 is FQNNGV. After removal of 5 bases from V and 8 bases from J, the junction contained 8 bases not matched to a gene. The CDR3 extends over 14 amino acids. This CDR3 is CASSAMTGVDEQFF. The CDR3 coding sequence is TGTGCCAGCAGCGCCATGACAGGGGTGGATGAGCAGTTCTTC.

Turning to this clone: The same CDR3 can be traced to other DNA sequences in this sample. This sequence joins TRBV20-1 and TRBJ1-2, with D possibly being TRBD1 (6 bases). This CDR3 has 11 residues. Trimming removed 3 bases from V and 4 bases from J, with 6 bases in between. Germline V gives CDR1 DFQATT, CDR2 SNEGSKA (reference sequence). This chain's CDR3 is CSARDSYGYTF. Written as DNA, the CDR3 is TGCAGTGCTAGGGACAGCTATGGCTACACCTTC.

V is TRBV4-2 and J is TRBJ1-4, with 9 bases fitting TRBD1. CDR1 LGHNA and CDR2 YNFKEQ come from the germline V gene. The V segment lost 6 bases and the J segment 7 bases; nucleotides outside the gene matches: 6. The CDR3 runs 14 residues. CDR3 protein: CASSDGQGSEKLFF. DNA of the CDR3: TGTGCCAGCAGTGACGGACAGGGGAGTGAAAAACTGTTTTTT.

For the CDR3, the DNA is TGTGCCAGCAGACCGGGGCTTGACAAAAACATTCAGTACTTC. As protein: CASRPGLDKNIQYF. The chain links TRBV28 to TRBJ2-4; the D gene could be TRBD1 or TRBD2 (5 bases each). The germline gives CDR1 MDHEN, CDR2 SYDVKM. Trimming shortened V by 6 bases and J by 3 bases, and 12 bases separated the two germline ends. The CDR3 covers 14 residues.

The V call is TRBV9, the J call TRBJ2-3; D unclear. Germline assignment: CDR1 SGDLS and CDR2 YYNGEE. CDR3 length: 14 residues. The V end lost 3 bases, the J end lost 2 bases, and 10 bases lay between the germline ends. CDR3 residues: CASSANSNTDTQYF. The CDR3 DNA follows: TGTGCCAGCAGCGCCAACAGCAACACAGATACGCAGTATTTT.

The J gene is TRBJ2-5, the V gene TRBV30; D call uncertain. Trimming shortened V by 1 base and J by 1 base, and 16 bases separated the two germline ends. The CDR3 is 16 amino acids. CDR1 and CDR2 (germline): GTSNPN, SVGIG (reference sequence). The CDR3 spells CAWSEAYPRFQETQYF. The DNA of the CDR3 is TGTGCCTGGAGTGAGGCCTATCCTCGGTTCCAAGAGACCCAGTACTTC.

V is TRBV6-1 and J is TRBJ2-3, with 9 nucleotides matching TRBD1. This CDR3 comprises 17 residues. V lost 0 bases, J lost 5 bases, and 9 bases stayed unmatched. The germline V gene has CDR1 MNHNS and CDR2 SASEGT. The CDR3 region is CASSEAGTGIIGDTQYF. CDR3 sequence (DNA): TGTGCCAGCAGTGAAGCCGGGACAGGGATAATTGGAGATACGCAGTATTTT.

J is TRBJ2-5 and V is TRBV6-1; a weak D match, TRBD1 (5 bases). V lost 6 bases and J lost 1, with 12 bases in between. CDR1 and CDR2 (germline): MNHNS, SASEGT. CDR3 length: 14 amino acids. The CDR3 loop is CASSVPDSQETQYF. CDR3 nucleotide sequence: TGTGCCAGCAGCGTACCAGACAGCCAAGAGACCCAGTACTTC.

The chain carries TRBV4-2 and TRBJ2-5; D remains unclear. The CDR3 extends over 13 amino acids. CDR1 is LGHNA, CDR2 YNFKEQ, per germline. Trimming took 1 base from V and 5 from J, leaving 8 bases between them. CDR3 DNA sequence: TGTGCCAGCAGCCAAGTATTGGGCGAGACCCAGTACTTC. Amino acid sequence: CASSQVLGETQYF.

The rearrangement uses TRBV6-1 and TRBJ1-2; D is ambiguous. CDR3 length equals 14 residues. V shed 6 bases and J shed 5 bases, with 16 bases lying between them. Germline assignment: CDR1 MNHNS and CDR2 SASEGT. The CDR3 nucleotides read TGTGCCAGCAGCCCCCCTGATACGGAATATGGCTACACCTTC. Translated, it gives CASSPPDTEYGYTF.

This clone came up once. Germline is not matched at one junction end, which may reflect a read error. The sample holds other DNA sequences that translate to the same CDR3. CDR3: CASSQDTPGELFF. CDR3 sequence (DNA): TGCGCCAGCAGCCAAGATACTCCCGGGGAACTGTTTTTT. This chain uses TRBV4-3 with TRBJ2-2; maybe TRBD2 (5 bases). The germline gives CDR1 LGHNA, CDR2 YSLEER. The CDR3 is made up of 13 amino acids.

The chain links TRBV4-1 to TRBJ2-4; a weak D match, TRBD2 (6 bases). Looked up from germline, CDR1 is MGHRA and CDR2 is YSYEKL. This CDR3 has 15 residues. The ends were cut back, 4 bases at V and 7 bases at J, with 17 bases in the middle. CDR3 region: CASSLVTGGNNIQYF. The CDR3, as DNA: TGCGCCAGCAGCCTAGTGACTGGGGGGAATAACATTCAGTACTTC.

The V and J genes are TRBV19 and TRBJ2-1, with a tentative D call TRBD2 (5 bases). Germline V lookup: CDR1 LNHDA, CDR2 SQIVND (reference sequence). This CDR3 has 15 amino acids. V gave up 3 bases and J gave up 2 bases, with 11 bases separating them. The DNA of the CDR3 is TGTGCCAGTAGTATTAAGTACGGGACCTACAATGAGCAGTTCTTC. This gives the protein CASSIKYGTYNEQFF.

The chain recombines TRBV9 with TRBJ2-1; 9 positions agree with TRBD2. V was clipped by 3 bases and J by 8 bases; unmatched bases: 6. Per the germline V gene, CDR1 is SGDLS and CDR2 is YYNGEE. The CDR3 runs to 14 residues. The CDR3 nucleotides are TGTGCCAGCAGCGAGGGGCTAGCGGGATATGAGCAGTTCTTC. Its translation is CASSEGLAGYEQFF.

V and J are TRBV27 and TRBJ2-5, with TRBD2 matching 15 bases. The V and J ends lost 7 bases and 4 bases, in that order; junction bases with no gene match: 4. Germline V gives CDR1 MNHEY, CDR2 SMNVEV (reference sequence). The CDR3 covers 15 residues. CDR3 sequence (DNA): TGTGCCAGCAAGCGGACTAGCGGGGGGGCAGAGACCCAGTACTTC. Translated, it gives CASKRTSGGAETQYF.

Points on this clone: The same CDR3 is also encoded by other DNA sequences in this sample. The genes are TRBV27 and TRBJ2-7; D gene unclear. The CDR3 extends over 13 amino acids. Trimming removed 2 bases from V and 2 bases from J, with 7 bases in between. Germline lookup yields CDR1 MNHEY and CDR2 SMNVEV (reference sequence). The CDR3 sequence: CASSLGPTYEQYF. CDR3 coding DNA: TGTGCCAGCAGTTTAGGGCCCACCTACGAGCAGTACTTC.

This chain joins TRBV27 and TRBJ2-3; a possible D gene is TRBD2 (5 bases). The CDR3 spans 17 residues. V lost 2 bases, J lost 0 bases, and 15 bases lay in between. Germline loops: CDR1 MNHEY, CDR2 SMNVEV (reference sequence). CDR3 sequence: CASSLQRLTPSTDTQYF. The CDR3 nucleotides read TGTGCCAGCAGTTTACAGCGACTAACTCCTAGCACAGATACGCAGTATTTT.